The 7 T cell receptor beta chains given below trace back to one sample, sequenced in a study of blood T cell repertoires in COVID-19. TCRdb's copy holds only in-frame clones and misses some; the assay was immunoSEQ multiplex PCR. Here the sample spans 250,000 to 400,000 clones, 70% to 90% being singletons. Material: PBMCs or T cells enriched from blood (not recorded which). These receptors originate from a woman aged 30 to 39 who had recovered from COVID-19.

The V call is TRBV7-2, the J call TRBJ1-1; no firm D call. CDR1 is SGHTA, CDR2 FQGNSA, per germline. The CDR3 consists of 14 residues. V was pared by 5 bases and J by 12 bases, with 22 bases between. Here the CDR3 DNA reads TGTGCCAGCAGCGCATATCTAACAGCGGTTAGAACTTTCTTT. Translated: CASSAYLTAVRTFF.

This chain links TRBV27 with TRBJ1-5, with 8 bases that match TRBD1. Germline V CDR1 and CDR2: MNHEY, SMNVEV (reference sequence). The V and J ends lost 5 bases and 7 bases, in that order; junction bases with no gene match: 7. This CDR3 is built from 14 residues. The CDR3, as DNA: TGTGCCAGCAGTCGCGACAGGGGCGGGCAGCCCCAGCATTTT. Its protein is CASSRDRGGQPQHF.

The chain is built from TRBV7-8 and TRBJ2-6, with 9 nucleotides matching TRBD1. CDR3 length: 19 amino acids. Germline V gene sequence: CDR1 SGHVS, CDR2 FQNEAQ. V shed 5 bases and J 0 bases; nucleotides not matched to a gene: 11. CDR3 in DNA: TGTGCCAGCAGCCGGACAGGGGAGGTCTCATACTCTGGGGCCAACGTCCTGACTTTC. Amino acids: CASSRTGEVSYSGANVLTF.

The chain joins TRBV27 to TRBJ1-3, with a tentative D call TRBD1 (5 bases). There are 15 residues in the CDR3. The V end lost 6 bases, the J end lost 5 bases, and 17 bases lay between the germline ends. From germline, CDR1 is MNHEY and CDR2 SMNVEV (reference sequence). This CDR3 reads CASSPAVAGRNTIYF. The CDR3 DNA is TGTGCCAGCAGCCCTGCTGTTGCAGGGCGAAACACCATATATTTT.

The J gene is TRBJ2-3, the V gene TRBV7-2; 9 bases align to TRBD2. CDR3 length: 15 amino acids. The J segment lost 4 bases and the V segment lost 4 bases, leaving 6 bases of the junction unmatched. CDR1 is SGHTA and CDR2 is FQGNSA in the germline V gene. The CDR3 reads CASSSQAGGPDTQYF. DNA of the CDR3: TGTGCCAGCAGCTCTCAAGCGGGGGGCCCAGATACGCAGTATTTT.

V and J are TRBV7-2 and TRBJ2-7; 12 nucleotides align to TRBD2. From germline, CDR1 is SGHTA and CDR2 FQGNSA. The V gene end was trimmed by 5 bases and the J gene end by 1 base; junction bases not matched to a gene: 3. The CDR3 spans 15 residues. CDR3 in amino acids: CASSTTSGGSYEQYF. In DNA, the CDR3 is TGTGCCAGCAGCACCACTAGCGGGGGGTCCTACGAGCAGTACTTC.

V and J are TRBV6-5 and TRBJ1-5; TRBD1 might be the D (5 bases). The CDR3 loop spans 13 amino acids. Trimming shortened V by 10 bases and J by 4 bases, and 14 bases separated the two germline ends. Per the germline V gene, CDR1 is MNHEY and CDR2 is SVGAGI. The DNA for the CDR3 is TGTGCCACCCGACAGCTCGTAAATCAGCCCCAGCATTTT. Its translation: CATRQLVNQPQHF.